One and the same sample provided the 8 T cell receptor beta chains below, sequenced in a study of blood T cell repertoires in COVID-19. Clones were read by immunoSEQ multiplex PCR, and TCRdb kept only the in-frame ones, dropping some. The sample lists 55,000 to 80,000 clones; 88% were seen once. The material sequenced was peripheral blood. The receptor source for this set is a human donor in a cohort sampled during active COVID-19.

V gene TRBV5-6 combines with J gene TRBJ2-5; TRBD1 agrees at 8 bases. CDR3 length: 16 residues. Germline V gene data show CDR1 as SGHDT and CDR2 as YYEEEE. V trimming: 2 bases; J trimming: 1 base; junction bases outside the gene matches: 7. The chain's CDR3 is CASSFSRGPFQETQYF. The CDR3 bases are TGTGCCAGCAGCTTCTCCAGGGGGCCGTTCCAAGAGACCCAGTACTTC.

The chain combines TRBV28 with TRBJ1-3; D is ambiguous. Looked up from germline, CDR1 is MDHEN and CDR2 is SYDVKM. Trimming took off 8 bases at V and 6 bases at J, with 17 bases between the two ends. This CDR3 comprises 14 residues. The CDR3 is CASCRRDLVNTIYF. The CDR3 coding sequence is TGTGCCAGCTGCCGACGGGATCTGGTAAACACCATATATTTT.

The genes are TRBV19 and TRBJ1-2, with D uncertain. Per germline, CDR1 LNHDA and CDR2 SQIVND (reference sequence). V was trimmed by 7 bases and J by 5 bases, leaving 17 bases between them. There are 14 residues in the CDR3. The CDR3 here is CASKEEGVSYGYTF. The DNA for the CDR3 is TGTGCCAGTAAGGAGGAGGGCGTCTCTTATGGCTACACCTTC.

The V and J genes are TRBV6-2 or TRBV6-3 and TRBJ2-6; 9 bases are a match to TRBD1. The trim removed 3 bases at V and 0 bases at J, leaving 15 bases unmatched. The CDR3 sequence is 21 residues long. Germline lookup yields CDR1 MNHEY and CDR2 SVGEGT. In DNA form, the CDR3 reads TGTGCCAGCAGTTATTGGGGGACAGGGCCAGGCCGTACCTCTGGGGCCAACGTCCTGACTTTC. It specifies CASSYWGTGPGRTSGANVLTF.

The rearrangement joins TRBV12-3 or TRBV12-4 to TRBJ2-7; D may be TRBD2 (6 bases). The ends were cut back, 6 bases at V and 7 bases at J, with 13 bases in the middle. The CDR3 has 12 amino acids. CDR3 DNA: TGTGCCAGCAGAGGGACTGTTGGGGAGCAGTACTTC. It encodes CASRGTVGEQYF.

The V call is TRBV6-6, the J call TRBJ1-5, with D possibly being TRBD1 (5 bases). The V end was cut by 7 bases, the J end by 10 bases, with 20 bases between. This CDR3 has 14 residues. Per the germline V gene, CDR1 is MNHNY and CDR2 is SVGAGI (reference sequence). CDR3 amino acids: CASKTGTAHGPQHF. CDR3 nucleotides: TGTGCCAGCAAGACGGGGACTGCTCATGGACCCCAGCATTTT.

The genes are TRBV2 and TRBJ2-5, with 15 bases identical to TRBD2. Per germline, CDR1 SNHLY and CDR2 FYNNEI. J lost 4 bases, V lost 8 bases, and 8 bases had no gene match. The CDR3 sequence is 16 residues long. DNA for the CDR3: TGTGCCAGCGGGGCCCGGACTAGCGGGAGGGCAGAGACCCAGTACTTC. This gives the protein CASGARTSGRAETQYF.

The chain links TRBV7-2 to TRBJ2-2, with 9 positions matching TRBD1. The V and J ends lost 3 bases and 9 bases, in that order; junction bases with no gene match: 11. The germline CDR1 and CDR2 sequences are SGHTA and FQGNSA. There are 16 residues in the CDR3. In DNA form, the CDR3 reads TGTGCCAGCAGCTTGTACCCGGGACAGGGAGATAGGGAGCTGTTTTTT. Amino acids: CASSLYPGQGDRELFF.